This TCR beta chain was identified during a study of blood T cell repertoires in COVID-19. Study context: Acute-phase and convalescent COVID-19 samples originated in the United States, Italy and Spain. T cells, B-cell-depleted T cells, or PBMCs supplied cDNA or gDNA.

The V gene end was trimmed by 4 bases and the J gene end by 4 bases; junction bases not matched to a gene: 3. Per the germline V gene, CDR1 is SQVTM and CDR2 is ANQGSEA. The CDR3 has 13 amino acids. Authors' methods: Nucleated cell counts were estimated from reference gene primer amplification. Profiled with immunoSEQ multiplex PCR; TCRdb holds only in-frame clones, not every one. V, J and clone size were drawn from that table, and D and trimming were deduced from the DNA. The sample holds nearly 300,000 clones, 88% seen once. This TCR was sampled from a young woman who had recovered from COVID-19. This rearrangement joins TRBV29-1 to TRBJ2-3, with 9 bases aligning to TRBD1. The sequenced material came from peripheral blood. The DNA of the CDR3 is TGCAGCGTTGTAACAGGGGGCTCAGATACGCAGTATTTT. Translating gives CSVVTGGSDTQYF.